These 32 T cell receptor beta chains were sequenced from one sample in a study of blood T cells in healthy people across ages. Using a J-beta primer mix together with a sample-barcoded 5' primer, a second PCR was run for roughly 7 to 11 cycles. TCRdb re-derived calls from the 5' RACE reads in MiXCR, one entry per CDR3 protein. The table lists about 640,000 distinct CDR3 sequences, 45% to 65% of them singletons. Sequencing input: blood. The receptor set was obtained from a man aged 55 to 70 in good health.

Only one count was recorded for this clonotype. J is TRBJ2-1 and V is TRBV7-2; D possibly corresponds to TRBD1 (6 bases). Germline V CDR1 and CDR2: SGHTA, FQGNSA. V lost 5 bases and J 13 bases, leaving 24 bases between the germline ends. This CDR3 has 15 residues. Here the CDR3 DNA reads TGTGCCAGCAGCAGACAAACAGGGCTGGGAGAGACCCAGTTCTTC. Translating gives CASSRQTGLGETQFF.

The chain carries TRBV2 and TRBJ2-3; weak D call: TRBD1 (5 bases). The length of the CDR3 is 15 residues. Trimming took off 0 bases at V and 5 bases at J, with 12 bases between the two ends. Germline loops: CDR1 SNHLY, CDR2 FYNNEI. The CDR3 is CASSEALGALDTQYF. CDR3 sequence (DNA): TGTGCCAGCAGTGAAGCGCTTGGGGCTTTAGATACGCAGTATTTT.

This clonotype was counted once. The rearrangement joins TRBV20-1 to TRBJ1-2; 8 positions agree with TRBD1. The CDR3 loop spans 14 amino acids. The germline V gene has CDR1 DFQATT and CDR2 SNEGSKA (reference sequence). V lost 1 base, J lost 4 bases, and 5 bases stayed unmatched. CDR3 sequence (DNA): TGCAGTGCTAGAGTGGGACAGGCACTCTATGGCTACACCTTC. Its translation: CSARVGQALYGYTF.

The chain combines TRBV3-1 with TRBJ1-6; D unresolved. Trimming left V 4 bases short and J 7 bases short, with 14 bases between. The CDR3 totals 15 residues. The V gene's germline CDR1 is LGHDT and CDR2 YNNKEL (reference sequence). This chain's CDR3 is CASSPNVEWNSPLHF. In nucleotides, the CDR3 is TGTGCCAGCAGCCCTAACGTTGAATGGAATTCACCCCTCCACTTT.

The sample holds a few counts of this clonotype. The CDR3 loop reads CASSLEGGTQYF. CDR3 sequence (DNA): TGCGCCAGCAGCTTGGAAGGGGGTACGCAGTATTTT. The chain recombines TRBV5-1 with TRBJ2-3; maybe TRBD1 (6 bases). Germline V CDR1 and CDR2: SGHRS, YFSETQ. The CDR3 contains 12 residues. Trimming left V 0 bases short and J 8 bases short, with 7 bases between.

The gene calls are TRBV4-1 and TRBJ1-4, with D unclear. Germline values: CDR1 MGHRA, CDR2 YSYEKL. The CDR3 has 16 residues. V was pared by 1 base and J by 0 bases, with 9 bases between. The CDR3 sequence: CASSQGAAATNEKLFF. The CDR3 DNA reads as TGCGCCAGCAGCCAAGGGGCAGCTGCAACTAATGAAAAACTGTTTTTT.

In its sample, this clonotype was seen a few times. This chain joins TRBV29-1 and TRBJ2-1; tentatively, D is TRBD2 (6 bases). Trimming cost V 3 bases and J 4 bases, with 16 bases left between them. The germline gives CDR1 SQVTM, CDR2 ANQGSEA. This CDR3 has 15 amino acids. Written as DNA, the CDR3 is TGCAGCGTTGAGGACAAGGCGGGGAGATACAATGAGCAGTTCTTC. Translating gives CSVEDKAGRYNEQFF.

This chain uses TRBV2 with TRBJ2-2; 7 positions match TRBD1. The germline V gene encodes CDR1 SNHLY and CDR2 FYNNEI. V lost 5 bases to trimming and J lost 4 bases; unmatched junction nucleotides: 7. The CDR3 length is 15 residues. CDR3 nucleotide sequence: TGTGCCAGCAGTCCCCCGGGACAGACCACCGGGGAGCTGTTTTTT. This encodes CASSPPGQTTGELFF.

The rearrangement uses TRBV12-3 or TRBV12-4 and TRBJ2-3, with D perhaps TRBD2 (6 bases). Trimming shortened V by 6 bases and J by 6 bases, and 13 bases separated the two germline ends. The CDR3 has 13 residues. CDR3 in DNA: TGTGCCAGCAGGCGCCGGGGAGGCGATACGCAGTATTTT. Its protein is CASRRRGGDTQYF.

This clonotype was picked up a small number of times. CDR3 nucleotides: TGTGCCACCAGCAGAGATTATGGTTCACCCCTCCACTTT. This encodes CATSRDYGSPLHF. V usage is TRBV15 and J usage is TRBJ1-6; D call uncertain. Trimming left V 0 bases short and J 9 bases short, with 6 bases between. The CDR3 runs 13 residues. Germline CDR1 reads LNHNV; CDR2 reads YYDKDF (reference sequence).

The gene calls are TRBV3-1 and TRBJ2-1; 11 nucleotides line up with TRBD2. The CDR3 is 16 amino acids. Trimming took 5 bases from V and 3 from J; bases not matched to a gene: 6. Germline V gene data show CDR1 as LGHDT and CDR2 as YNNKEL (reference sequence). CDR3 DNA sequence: TGTGCCAGCAGCGACACTGGGACTAGCGGCTACAATGAGCAGTTCTTC. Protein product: CASSDTGTSGYNEQFF.

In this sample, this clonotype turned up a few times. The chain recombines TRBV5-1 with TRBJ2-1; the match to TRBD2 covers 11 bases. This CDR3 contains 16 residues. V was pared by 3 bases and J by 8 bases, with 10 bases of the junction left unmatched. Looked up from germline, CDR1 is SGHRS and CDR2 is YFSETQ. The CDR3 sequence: CASSSLLAGGSDEQFF. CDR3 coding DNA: TGCGCCAGCAGCTCACTATTAGCGGGGGGGTCGGATGAGCAGTTCTTC.

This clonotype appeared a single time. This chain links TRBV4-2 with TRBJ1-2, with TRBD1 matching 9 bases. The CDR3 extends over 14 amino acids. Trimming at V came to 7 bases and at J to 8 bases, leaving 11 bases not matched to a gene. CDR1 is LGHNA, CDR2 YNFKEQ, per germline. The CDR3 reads CASNKDRGRGGYTF. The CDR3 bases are TGTGCCAGCAACAAGGACAGGGGAAGGGGAGGCTACACCTTC.

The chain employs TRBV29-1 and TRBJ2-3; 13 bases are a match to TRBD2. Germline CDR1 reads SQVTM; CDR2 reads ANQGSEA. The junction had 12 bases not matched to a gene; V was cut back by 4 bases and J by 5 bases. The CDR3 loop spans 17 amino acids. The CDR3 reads CSVALKTSGGARDTQYF. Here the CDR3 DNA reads TGCAGCGTTGCGTTGAAAACTAGCGGGGGGGCGAGAGATACGCAGTATTTT.

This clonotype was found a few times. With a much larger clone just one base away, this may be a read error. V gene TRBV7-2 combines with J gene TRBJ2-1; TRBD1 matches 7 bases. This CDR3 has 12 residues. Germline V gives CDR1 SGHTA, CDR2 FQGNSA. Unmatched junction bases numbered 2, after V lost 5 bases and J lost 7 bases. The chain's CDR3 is CASSATGNEQFF. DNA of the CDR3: TGTGCCAGCAGCGCGACAGGGAATGAGCAGTTCTTC.

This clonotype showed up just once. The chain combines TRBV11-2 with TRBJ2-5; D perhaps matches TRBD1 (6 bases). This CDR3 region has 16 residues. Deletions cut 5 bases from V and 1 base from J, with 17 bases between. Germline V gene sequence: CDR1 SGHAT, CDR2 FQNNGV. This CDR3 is CASSPQTGSLQETQYF. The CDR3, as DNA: TGTGCCAGCAGCCCGCAGACAGGTTCCCTCCAAGAGACCCAGTACTTC. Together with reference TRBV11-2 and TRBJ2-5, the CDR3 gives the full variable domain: EAGVAQSPRYKIIEKRQSVAFWCNPISGHATLYWYQQILGQGPKLLIQFQNNGVVDDSQLPKDRFSAERLKGVDSTLKIQPAKLEDSAVYLCASSPQTGSLQETQYFGPGTRLLVL.

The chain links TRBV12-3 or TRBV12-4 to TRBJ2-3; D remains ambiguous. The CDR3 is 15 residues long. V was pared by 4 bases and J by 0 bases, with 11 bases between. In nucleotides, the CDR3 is TGTGCCAGCAGTTACCACACTTCTAGCACAGATACGCAGTATTTT. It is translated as CASSYHTSSTDTQYF.

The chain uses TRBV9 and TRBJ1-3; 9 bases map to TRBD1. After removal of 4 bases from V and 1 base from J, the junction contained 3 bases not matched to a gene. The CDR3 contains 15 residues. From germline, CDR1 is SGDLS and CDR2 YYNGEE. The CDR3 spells CASSPQGASGNTIYF. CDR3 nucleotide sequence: TGTGCCAGCAGCCCACAGGGGGCGTCTGGAAACACCATATATTTT.

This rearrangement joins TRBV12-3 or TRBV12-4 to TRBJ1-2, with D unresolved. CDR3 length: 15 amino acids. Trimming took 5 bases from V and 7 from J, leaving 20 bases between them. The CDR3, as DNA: TGTGCCAGCAGTCCACGCCCCCAGAGGGATGGTGGCTACACCTTC. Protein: CASSPRPQRDGGYTF.

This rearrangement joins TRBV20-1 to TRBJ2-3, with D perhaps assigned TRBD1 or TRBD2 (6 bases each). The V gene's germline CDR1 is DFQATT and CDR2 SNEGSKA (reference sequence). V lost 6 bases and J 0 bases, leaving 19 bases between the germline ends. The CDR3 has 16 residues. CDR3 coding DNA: TGCAGTGCCGAATCCGGGACGGGGGCCAGCACAGATACGCAGTATTTT. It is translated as CSAESGTGASTDTQYF.

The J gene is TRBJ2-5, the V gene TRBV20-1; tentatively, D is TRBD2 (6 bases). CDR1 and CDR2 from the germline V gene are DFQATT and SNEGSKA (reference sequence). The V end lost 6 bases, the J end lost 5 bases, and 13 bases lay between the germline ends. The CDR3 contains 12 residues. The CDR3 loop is CSAMGGDETQYF. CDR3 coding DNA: TGCAGTGCCATGGGAGGTGACGAGACCCAGTACTTC.

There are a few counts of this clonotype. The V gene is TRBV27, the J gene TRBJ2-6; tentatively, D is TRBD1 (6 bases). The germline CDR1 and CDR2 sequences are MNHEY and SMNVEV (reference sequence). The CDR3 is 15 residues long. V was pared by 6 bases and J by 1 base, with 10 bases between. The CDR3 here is CASSYTGSGANVLTF. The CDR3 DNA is TGTGCCAGCAGCTACACAGGGTCTGGGGCCAACGTCCTGACTTTC.

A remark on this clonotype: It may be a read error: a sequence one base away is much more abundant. CDR3 coding DNA: TGTGCCAGCAGCTGGGCAGGGGGCGTAAGCTATGGCTACACCTTC. Encoded protein: CASSWAGGVSYGYTF. V and J are TRBV7-9 and TRBJ1-2, with 8 positions matching TRBD1. Germline V gene sequence: CDR1 SEHNR, CDR2 FQNEAQ (reference sequence). V gave up 4 bases and J gave up 4 bases; unmatched junction bases: 8. CDR3 length equals 15 residues. The full variable domain, with the rest looked up from reference TRBV7-9 and TRBJ1-2, is DTGVSQNPRHKITKRGQNVTFRCDPISEHNRLYWYRQTLGQGPEFLTYFQNEAQLEKSRLLSDRFSAERPKGSFSTLEIQRTEQGDSAMYLCASSWAGGVSYGYTFGSGTRLTVV.

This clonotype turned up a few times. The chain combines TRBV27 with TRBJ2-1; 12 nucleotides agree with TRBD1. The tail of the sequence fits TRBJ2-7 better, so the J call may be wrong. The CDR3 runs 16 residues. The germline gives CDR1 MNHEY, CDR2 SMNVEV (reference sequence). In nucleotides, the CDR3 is TGTGCCAGCAGCCCCCGGGACAGGGGGCTCGGCAATGAGCAGTACTTC. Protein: CASSPRDRGLGNEQYF.

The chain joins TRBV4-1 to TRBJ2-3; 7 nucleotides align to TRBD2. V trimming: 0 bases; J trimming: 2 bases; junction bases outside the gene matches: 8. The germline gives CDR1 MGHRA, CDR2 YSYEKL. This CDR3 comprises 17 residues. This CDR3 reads CASSQEMRGTTTDTQYF. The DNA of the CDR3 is TGCGCCAGCAGCCAAGAGATGCGGGGGACTACCACAGATACGCAGTATTTT.

This chain's CDR3 is CSARDGASGGAGEQFF. In DNA form, the CDR3 reads TGCAGTGCTAGAGATGGCGCTAGCGGGGGGGCCGGAGAGCAGTTCTTC. The chain recombines TRBV20-1 with TRBJ2-1; TRBD2 agrees at 12 bases. Germline CDR1 DFQATT, CDR2 SNEGSKA (reference sequence). The CDR3 loop spans 16 amino acids. V was pared by 0 bases and J by 10 bases, with 10 bases of the junction left unmatched.

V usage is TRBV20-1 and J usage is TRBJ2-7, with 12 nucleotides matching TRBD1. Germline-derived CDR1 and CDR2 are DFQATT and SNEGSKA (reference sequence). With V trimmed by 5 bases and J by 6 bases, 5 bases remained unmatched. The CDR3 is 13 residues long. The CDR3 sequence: CSAGTGGKSEQYF. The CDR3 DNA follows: TGCAGTGCTGGGACAGGGGGCAAATCCGAGCAGTACTTC.

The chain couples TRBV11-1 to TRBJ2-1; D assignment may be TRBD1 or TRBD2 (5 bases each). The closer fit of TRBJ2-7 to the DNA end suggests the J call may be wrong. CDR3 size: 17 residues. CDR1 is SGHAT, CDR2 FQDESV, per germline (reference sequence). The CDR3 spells CASSLAPPSGGPDEQYF. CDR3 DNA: TGTGCCAGCAGCTTAGCGCCTCCTAGTGGGGGTCCCGATGAGCAGTACTTC.

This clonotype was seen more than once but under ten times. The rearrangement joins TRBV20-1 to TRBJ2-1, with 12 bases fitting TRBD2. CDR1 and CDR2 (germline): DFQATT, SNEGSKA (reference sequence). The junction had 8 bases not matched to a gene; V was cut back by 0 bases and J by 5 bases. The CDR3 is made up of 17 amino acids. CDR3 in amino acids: CSARDLASGGGNNEQFF. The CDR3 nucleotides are TGCAGTGCTAGAGATCTAGCTAGCGGGGGGGGGAACAATGAGCAGTTCTTC.

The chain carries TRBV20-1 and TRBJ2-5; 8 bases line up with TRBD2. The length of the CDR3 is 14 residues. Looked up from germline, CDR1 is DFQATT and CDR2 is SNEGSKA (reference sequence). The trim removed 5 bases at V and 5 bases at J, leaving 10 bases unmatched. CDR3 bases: TGCAGTGCTCTACCGGGACTAGGCCACGAGACCCAGTACTTC. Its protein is CSALPGLGHETQYF.

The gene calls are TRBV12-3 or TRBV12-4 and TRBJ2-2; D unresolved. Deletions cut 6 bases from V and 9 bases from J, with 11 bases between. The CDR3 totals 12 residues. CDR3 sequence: CASRSAGRELFF. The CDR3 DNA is TGTGCCAGCAGGTCGGCTGGTCGGGAGCTGTTTTTT.

CDR3 region: CASSYGRTERSYEQYF. The CDR3 region has the DNA TGTGCCAGCAGTTATGGAAGGACAGAGCGCTCCTACGAGCAGTACTTC. V is TRBV6-2 or TRBV6-3 and J is TRBJ2-7; the D gene is possibly TRBD1 (6 bases). This CDR3 is 16 amino acids long. CDR1 is MNHEY, CDR2 SVGEGT, per germline. The V and J ends lost 3 bases and 0 bases respectively, with 15 bases between them.